The 24 T cell receptor beta chains below were found in one sample sequenced in a study of response to subunit inactivated influenza vaccine. TCRdb re-called the RT-PCR reads through MiXCR, storing one row per CDR3 protein. The table includes hundreds of thousands of distinct CDR3 sequences, around 15% detected once. The sequences come from PBMCs from blood, collected around 15 days before vaccination. The source is a man over 45 who received an inactivated influenza vaccine.

This chain links TRBV12-3 or TRBV12-4 with TRBJ2-1, with TRBD1 matching over 9 bases. This CDR3 is built from 15 residues. V dropped 4 bases and J dropped 9; count of bases not matched to a gene: 10. The CDR3 loop is CASSSTAGQGGEQFF. The CDR3 DNA follows: TGTGCCAGCAGTTCCACCGCGGGACAGGGCGGTGAGCAGTTCTTC.

Many counts were recorded for this clonotype. This rearrangement joins TRBV5-1 to TRBJ2-3; 9 bases match TRBD1. The CDR3 extends over 14 amino acids. Germline assignment: CDR1 SGHRS and CDR2 YFSETQ. J gave up 5 bases and V 4 bases, and 5 bases lay outside the gene matches. The CDR3 is CASSLDRGGDTQYF. The DNA of the CDR3 is TGCGCCAGCAGCCTGGACAGGGGAGGAGATACGCAGTATTTT.

This clonotype was detected ten times or more. The chain couples TRBV7-9 to TRBJ1-2; a possible D gene is TRBD1 (5 bases). The CDR3 sequence is 14 residues long. Trimming removed 1 base from V and 1 base from J, with 7 bases in between. Germline CDR1 and CDR2: SEHNR and FQNEAQ (reference sequence). CDR3 region: CASSLGDVNYGYTF. The CDR3 region has the DNA TGTGCCAGCAGCTTAGGGGACGTTAACTATGGCTACACCTTC.

The V gene is TRBV7-9, the J gene TRBJ2-5, with TRBD1 matching over 8 bases. CDR1 is SEHNR, CDR2 FQNEAQ, per germline (reference sequence). The CDR3 contains 14 residues. V lost 6 bases and J lost 4; bases outside the gene matches: 7. The CDR3 loop is CASRDTGGPETQYF. Written as DNA, the CDR3 is TGTGCCAGCAGAGACACAGGGGGGCCAGAGACCCAGTACTTC.

The gene calls are TRBV11-2 and TRBJ2-1; D might be TRBD1 (5 bases). CDR1 is SGHAT, CDR2 FQNNGV, per germline. The CDR3 totals 12 residues. The V and J ends lost 5 bases and 10 bases respectively, with 12 bases between them. Here the CDR3 DNA reads TGTGCCAGCAGCCCTGAGGACATCGAGCAGTTCTTC. This sequence encodes CASSPEDIEQFF.

This clonotype appeared a few times. The chain couples TRBV7-2 to TRBJ1-1; D not resolved. This CDR3 is built from 14 residues. CDR1 is SGHTA, CDR2 FQGNSA, per germline. Trimming shortened V by 3 bases and J by 5 bases, and 13 bases separated the two germline ends. DNA of the CDR3: TGTGCCAGCAGCTTTGAACGCTCCTTGACTGAAGCTTTCTTT. Translating gives CASSFERSLTEAFF.

In regard to this clonotype: One junction end does not reproduce the germline sequence, and a read error may be involved. The chain has TRBV7-9 and TRBJ1-1, with D possibly TRBD1 on 5 matching bases. Germline assignment: CDR1 SEHNR and CDR2 FQNEAQ (reference sequence). The CDR3 covers 13 residues. This CDR3 reads CASSLDSGLRAFF. The CDR3, as DNA: TGTGCCAGCAGTTTAGACAGCGGGCTCAGGGCTTTCTTT.

The table lists this clonotype with many counts. The chain carries TRBV4-3 and TRBJ1-2; D might be TRBD1 (5 bases). V dropped 2 bases and J dropped 7 bases, with 14 bases sitting between them. This CDR3 contains 14 residues. Germline CDR1 reads LGHNA; CDR2 reads YSLEER. In nucleotides, the CDR3 is TGCGCCAGCAGCCAAAGCCGGGGGGGAAGTGGCTACACCTTC. Protein: CASSQSRGGSGYTF.

This sequence joins TRBV6-2 or TRBV6-3 and TRBJ2-7; D might be TRBD1 (5 bases). The CDR3 is made up of 13 amino acids. V was cut by 4 bases and J by 3 bases, with 10 bases left in between. Germline V gene lookup returns CDR1 MNHEY and CDR2 SVGEGT. The CDR3 DNA reads TGTGCCAGCAGTTTATCGACAGACTACGAGCAGTACTTC. Protein product: CASSLSTDYEQYF.

This clonotype was recorded many times. V is TRBV12-3 or TRBV12-4 and J is TRBJ2-3; D possibly corresponds to TRBD2 (6 bases). V dropped 4 bases and J dropped 3 bases, with 11 bases sitting between them. This CDR3 is built from 14 residues. CDR3 nucleotide sequence: TGTGCCAGCAGTTGGGGAGGAGGAACAGATACGCAGTATTTT. It yields the protein CASSWGGGTDTQYF.

The sample holds a few counts of this clonotype. The rearrangement uses TRBV10-3 and TRBJ2-7, with TRBD1 as a possible D gene (6 bases). The CDR3 is made up of 12 amino acids. V lost 8 bases, J lost 5 bases, and 13 bases lay in between. Germline V gene data show CDR1 as ENHRY and CDR2 as SYGVKD. CDR3 sequence: CAIARGFDEQYF. Written as DNA, the CDR3 is TGTGCCATCGCTAGGGGGTTCGACGAGCAGTACTTC.

This clonotype occurred a few times. This chain links TRBV4-1 with TRBJ2-1, with 9 bases fitting TRBD2. Per germline, CDR1 MGHRA and CDR2 YSYEKL. The V gene end was trimmed by 4 bases and the J gene end by 0 bases; junction bases not matched to a gene: 7. The length of the CDR3 is 17 residues. CDR3 DNA: TGCGCCAGCAGCCGAGGACTAGCGCGCAGCTCCTACAATGAGCAGTTCTTC. As protein: CASSRGLARSSYNEQFF.

A few counts support this clonotype. The rearrangement joins TRBV20-1 to TRBJ2-3; D not resolved. CDR3 length: 13 amino acids. The V end lost 1 base, the J end lost 2 bases, and 7 bases lay between the germline ends. Germline lookup yields CDR1 DFQATT and CDR2 SNEGSKA (reference sequence). The CDR3 reads CSARVQITDTQYF. The CDR3, as DNA: TGCAGTGCTAGAGTACAGATCACAGATACGCAGTATTTT.

The V gene is TRBV6-5, the J gene TRBJ2-7, with unresolved D. Germline V gives CDR1 MNHEY, CDR2 SVGAGI. V was shortened by 2 bases and J by 0 bases, with 17 bases between the two germline ends. CDR3 length: 17 residues. The CDR3 nucleotides read TGTGCCAGCAGTTACCGGCTGGACCCCTACCCCTCCTACGAGCAGTACTTC. The encoded protein is CASSYRLDPYPSYEQYF.

The chain recombines TRBV20-1 with TRBJ2-7; D remains unclear. Germline V CDR1 and CDR2: DFQATT, SNEGSKA (reference sequence). CDR3 size: 11 residues. V lost 3 bases, J lost 6 bases, and 9 bases lay in between. The CDR3 coding sequence is TGCAGTGCTAGGACGAGCCGCGAGCAGTACTTC. This encodes CSARTSREQYF.

V and J are TRBV28 and TRBJ1-5; no firm D call. The V end lost 3 bases, the J end lost 0 bases, and 21 bases lay between the germline ends. Germline CDR1 reads MDHEN; CDR2 reads SYDVKM. The CDR3 has 19 residues. Here the CDR3 DNA reads TGTGCCAGCAGTTTCCCGAGGGCCATACACTCTAATAGCAATCAGCCCCAGCATTTT. Its translation: CASSFPRAIHSNSNQPQHF.

Details on this clonotype: This sequence may be a read error, since a much larger clone differs from it by one base. The chain employs TRBV2 and TRBJ1-5, with 8 bases aligning to TRBD1. Germline V CDR1 and CDR2: SNHLY, FYNNEI. With 6 bases clipped from V and 7 bases from J, the junction kept 11 bases outside the gene matches. The CDR3 is made up of 15 amino acids. CDR3 DNA: TGTGCCAGCAGACCCGGACGGGGGACAGGCCAGCCCCAGCATTTT. As protein: CASRPGRGTGQPQHF.

Worth noting for this clonotype: The junction departs from germline at one end; a sequencing error may be responsible. The genes are TRBV24-1 and TRBJ1-2; 9 bases line up with TRBD1. CDR1 KGHDR and CDR2 SFDVKD come from the germline V gene. The CDR3 spans 15 residues. CDR3 DNA sequence: TGTGCCACCAGTGATGTGGACAGGGGTTTTGATGGTTACACCTTC. This gives the protein CATSDVDRGFDGYTF.

In DNA, the CDR3 is TGTGCCAGCAGCTCCGGGGGAGAGGCTGGAAACACCATATATTTT. Protein product: CASSSGGEAGNTIYF. This chain uses TRBV7-8 with TRBJ1-3, with D possibly matching TRBD1 (5 bases). There are 15 residues in the CDR3. Trimming took 4 bases from V and 2 from J, leaving 12 bases between them. The germline CDR1 and CDR2 sequences are SGHVS and FQNEAQ.

The chain employs TRBV7-6 and TRBJ2-7; perhaps TRBD2 as D (5 bases). The CDR3 is 14 residues long. Germline V gene sequence: CDR1 SGHVS, CDR2 FNYEAQ. The ends were cut back, 4 bases at V and 5 bases at J, with 15 bases in the middle. As DNA, the CDR3 is TGTGCCAGCAGCTCGCTGGGAGCGCTGGACGAGCAGTACTTC. Its translation is CASSSLGALDEQYF.

V usage is TRBV15 and J usage is TRBJ1-5; TRBD1 might be the D (5 bases). The CDR3 consists of 15 residues. Trimming took off 0 bases at V and 9 bases at J, with 15 bases between the two ends. The germline CDR1 and CDR2 sequences are LNHNV and YYDKDF (reference sequence). The CDR3 DNA follows: TGTGCCACCAGCAGAGATTCACTAGGGGAGGTGCCCCAGCATTTT. Translation: CATSRDSLGEVPQHF. Full variable domain (outside the CDR3, taken from reference TRBV15 and TRBJ1-5): DAMVIQNPRYQVTQFGKPVTLSCSQTLNHNVMYWYQQKSSQAPKLLFHYYDKDFNNEADTPDNFQSRRPNTSFCFLDIRSPGLGDTAMYLCATSRDSLGEVPQHFGDGTRLSIL.

This clonotype was seen at least ten times. The rearrangement uses TRBV20-1 and TRBJ2-1, with TRBD2 as a possible D gene (6 bases). V lost 1 base and J 0 bases, leaving 16 bases between the germline ends. The CDR3 totals 17 residues. Germline values: CDR1 DFQATT, CDR2 SNEGSKA (reference sequence). CDR3 in DNA: TGCAGTGCTAGAGGAGAGGACCGGGGGAGCTCCTACAATGAGCAGTTCTTC. It codes for CSARGEDRGSSYNEQFF.

V usage is TRBV29-1 and J usage is TRBJ2-3; D is unclear. V shed 3 bases and J shed 2 bases, with 21 bases lying between them. There are 17 residues in the CDR3. Germline V lookup: CDR1 SQVTM, CDR2 ANQGSEA. CDR3 loop: CSVEIPLDGVPTDTQYF. The CDR3 DNA reads as TGCAGCGTTGAGATCCCCCTGGACGGAGTACCCACAGATACGCAGTATTTT.

This clonotype was counted a few times. V and J are TRBV5-1 and TRBJ2-5; a weak D match, TRBD1 (5 bases). The ends were cut back, 0 bases at V and 1 base at J, with 13 bases in the middle. The CDR3 runs 16 residues. Germline V gene lookup returns CDR1 SGHRS and CDR2 YFSETQ. CDR3 sequence (DNA): TGCGCCAGCAGCTTGGTTCAGGGAACGGGCCAAGAGACCCAGTACTTC. Translating it yields CASSLVQGTGQETQYF.